Each of the 18 T cell receptor beta chains below was sequenced from the same sample in a study of cytomegalovirus exposure and HLA in healthy donors. A multiplex PCR was run with 60 Vbeta primers and 13 Jbeta primers. Only in-frame clones appear in the TCRdb table, and some are missing; sequencing was by immunoSEQ multiplex PCR. Found here are tens of thousands of clones, about 70% of them singletons; the top ten hold roughly a fifth. Sequenced sample: PBMCs. Receptor source: an older woman in good health and CMV-seropositive.

This chain uses TRBV30 with TRBJ1-3, with D possibly being TRBD1 (5 bases). V lost 5 bases and J lost 3, with 17 bases in between. This CDR3 is built from 15 residues. Germline loops: CDR1 GTSNPN, CDR2 SVGIG (reference sequence). CDR3 DNA: TGTGCCTGGGGGTCGGGGGGTCTGGTTGGAAACACCATATATTTT. Amino acids: CAWGSGGLVGNTIYF.

The chain employs TRBV27 and TRBJ2-7; TRBD2 matches at 10 bases. V lost 4 bases to trimming and J lost 4 bases; unmatched junction nucleotides: 7. The CDR3 has 15 amino acids. CDR1 MNHEY and CDR2 SMNVEV come from the germline V gene (reference sequence). The CDR3 DNA follows: TGTGCCAGCAGTTATAGCGGGGGGCCGATTTACGAGCAGTACTTC. Protein product: CASSYSGGPIYEQYF.

The CDR3 DNA is TGTGCCATCAGTGGATCCCGGGGGAGAGGGAATAATGAAAAACTGTTTTTT. Translating it yields CAISGSRGRGNNEKLFF. The chain joins TRBV10-3 to TRBJ1-4; tentatively, D is TRBD1 (5 bases). Germline V lookup: CDR1 ENHRY, CDR2 SYGVKD. This CDR3 contains 17 residues. V lost 4 bases and J 4 bases, leaving 19 bases between the germline ends.

This clone was recorded only once. This chain uses TRBV5-5 with TRBJ2-7; the match to TRBD1 covers 7 bases. V lost 4 bases and J lost 1; bases outside the gene matches: 2. CDR1 and CDR2 (germline): SGHKS, YYEKEE (reference sequence). This CDR3 is built from 13 residues. CDR3 bases: TGTGCCAGCAGCCCGGGACAGTCCTACGAGCAGTACTTC. Translated, it gives CASSPGQSYEQYF.

The chain couples TRBV4-1 to TRBJ1-2, with TRBD1 matching 7 bases. The CDR3 contains 16 residues. Germline loops: CDR1 MGHRA, CDR2 YSYEKL. Trimming removed 1 base from V and 0 bases from J; junction bases left unmatched: 5. The chain's CDR3 is CASSQGGTVPNYGYTF. The CDR3 DNA follows: TGCGCCAGCAGCCAAGGCGGGACAGTCCCTAACTATGGCTACACCTTC.

V is TRBV6-1 and J is TRBJ1-6; 9 bases align to TRBD1. J was trimmed by 6 bases and V by 4 bases; bases with no gene match: 10. Germline values: CDR1 MNHNS, CDR2 SASEGT. This CDR3 contains 17 residues. The CDR3 loop reads CASSGNRGLGGNSPLHF. The CDR3 region has the DNA TGTGCCAGCAGTGGTAACAGGGGGCTGGGGGGTAATTCACCCCTCCACTTT.

CDR3 coding DNA: TGTGCCAGCATTAGGGACAGCTACACAGATACGCAGTATTTT. This sequence encodes CASIRDSYTDTQYF. The chain uses TRBV2 and TRBJ2-3; TRBD1 matches 7 bases. The V gene end was trimmed by 7 bases and the J gene end by 2 bases; junction bases not matched to a gene: 6. Germline V gene lookup returns CDR1 SNHLY and CDR2 FYNNEI. The CDR3 is 14 amino acids.

This clone was picked up a small number of times. Other DNA sequences in the sample encode the same CDR3. The chain uses TRBV6-1 and TRBJ2-7; 10 positions agree with TRBD1. The ends lost 3 bases at V and 7 bases at J; junction bases unmatched: 9. Germline V lookup: CDR1 MNHNS, CDR2 SASEGT. This CDR3 is built from 15 residues. The CDR3 loop is CASSETGTGALEQYF. The CDR3, as DNA: TGTGCCAGCAGTGAGACCGGGACAGGGGCTCTGGAGCAGTACTTC.

This clone was found once. One end of the junction is discordant with germline, which a read error may explain. Other DNA sequences within the sample encode an identical CDR3. The chain joins TRBV2 to TRBJ2-2; 8 nucleotides match TRBD1. Germline-derived CDR1 and CDR2 are SNHLY and FYNNEI. The CDR3 runs 15 residues. CDR3 region: CASSADRADTGELFF. CDR3 DNA: TGTGCCAGTAGTGCGGACAGGGCGGACACCGGGGAGCTGTTTTTT.

The CDR3, as DNA: TGTGCCAGTAGTCACGGAGGAGGGAGAGGTGTAAGTGAAAAACTGTTTTTT. It encodes CASSHGGGRGVSEKLFF. This chain uses TRBV19 with TRBJ1-4; D ambiguous. The CDR3 has 17 amino acids. V was clipped by 5 bases and J by 7 bases, with 23 bases between them. Germline V gene data show CDR1 as LNHDA and CDR2 as SQIVND (reference sequence). Together with reference TRBV19 and TRBJ1-4, the CDR3 gives the full variable domain: DGGITQSPKYLFRKEGQNVTLSCEQNLNHDAMYWYRQDPGQGLRLIYYSQIVNDFQKGDIAEGYSVSREKKESFPLTVTSAQKNPTAFYLCASSHGGGRGVSEKLFFGSGTQLSVL.

The chain uses TRBV11-2 and TRBJ1-4; D ambiguous. Germline values: CDR1 SGHAT, CDR2 FQNNGV. This CDR3 is 15 amino acids long. V dropped 1 base and J dropped 7 bases, with 13 bases sitting between them. The CDR3 sequence is CASSLAQEGGEKLFF. In nucleotides, the CDR3 is TGTGCCAGCAGCTTAGCTCAGGAGGGTGGTGAAAAACTGTTTTTT.

As to this clone: The DNA is left out, because the CDR3 cannot be placed on it with certainty; the CDR3 is given as TCRdb lists it. The chain recombines TRBV12-5 with TRBJ1-5; no check of the table's D call, TRBD1, against the DNA was made. The CDR3 is 16 amino acids in total, end residues counted. The germline V gene encodes CDR1 LGHNT and CDR2 FRNRAP. The CDR3 loop reads CASGFLAGNSNQPQHF.

A few counts support this clone. This chain connects TRBV18 to TRBJ1-5; 8 bases line up with TRBD1. Trimming removed 4 bases from V and 0 bases from J; junction bases left unmatched: 5. This CDR3 has 16 residues. Germline CDR1 KGHSH, CDR2 LQKENI. The CDR3: CASSRVGQGSNQPQHF. In DNA form, the CDR3 reads TGTGCCAGCTCACGAGTCGGACAGGGTAGCAATCAGCCCCAGCATTTT.

The chain links TRBV6-6 to TRBJ1-2; a weak D match, TRBD1 (5 bases). The CDR3 is made up of 14 amino acids. V lost 2 bases and J lost 6, with 13 bases in between. Germline loops: CDR1 MNHNY, CDR2 SVGAGI (reference sequence). This CDR3 is CASSYTQEQDGYTF. The CDR3 bases are TGTGCCAGCAGTTACACCCAGGAACAGGATGGCTACACCTTC.

The chain's CDR3 is CASGRQGAIDEQFF. The DNA for the CDR3 is TGTGCCAGCGGAAGACAGGGGGCTATTGATGAGCAGTTCTTC. The chain employs TRBV27 and TRBJ2-1, with 10 positions matching TRBD1. This CDR3 comprises 14 residues. CDR1 MNHEY and CDR2 SMNVEV come from the germline V gene (reference sequence). After removal of 8 bases from V and 8 bases from J, the junction contained 9 bases not matched to a gene.

This chain uses TRBV4-3 with TRBJ1-2; 7 bases are shared with TRBD1. The CDR3 is made up of 15 amino acids. CDR1 and CDR2 (germline): LGHNA, YSLEER. J was trimmed by 3 bases and V by 4 bases; bases with no gene match: 8. CDR3 sequence (DNA): TGCGCCAGCAGCCCTAAAACAACAGGGGACTATGGCTACACCTTC. Translation: CASSPKTTGDYGYTF.

The V gene is TRBV6-5, the J gene TRBJ1-1, with 7 bases fitting TRBD1. Losses at the gene ends were 4 bases for V and 5 bases for J; bases not matched to a gene: 7. The CDR3 consists of 14 residues. Per germline, CDR1 MNHEY and CDR2 SVGAGI. CDR3 loop: CASSSRGTETEAFF. The CDR3 DNA follows: TGTGCCAGCAGTTCCCGCGGGACAGAGACTGAAGCTTTCTTT.

This sequence joins TRBV29-1 and TRBJ1-4; maybe TRBD1 (5 bases). Germline lookup yields CDR1 SQVTM and CDR2 ANQGSEA. The V end lost 3 bases, the J end lost 6 bases, and 8 bases lay between the germline ends. CDR3 length: 12 residues. DNA for the CDR3: TGCAGCGTTGAGTCGGGGGATGAAAAACTGTTTTTT. As protein: CSVESGDEKLFF.